This TCR beta chain emerged from a study of blood T cell repertoires in COVID-19 (dated by TCRdb to between 2020 and 2021). About the study as a whole: Collaborator samples came from the United States, Italy and Spain and covered acute and convalescent phases of COVID-19. The prospective study material was composed of cDNA or gDNA derived from T cells, B-cell-depleted T cells, or PBMCs. The dataset comprised deeply sampled blood TCRbeta repertoires from subjects exposed to, actively infected with, or recovered from COVID-19. A freely available public database, intended as a resource for researchers studying the immune response to SARS-CoV-2, is where the repertoires were released. Samples came from the ongoing ImmuneRACE study (first 160 participants) plus 1,254 subjects from 6 global collaborators. The sample metadata nearly always contained a de-identified subject ID, COVID-19 status, age in years and sex. Where available, HLA class I and class II types were obtained from metadata supplied by the sample provider rather than from assay-based typing. General study outcomes and caveats: Clinical and demographic metadata were provided uncurated, with the amount varying by source and participant.

At one collaborating source in Seattle, patients were enrolled during active infection and were followed longitudinally through the course of disease. The collaborating institutions used their own protocols to collect whole blood in K2EDTA tubes. For TCRbeta analysis, collaborator samples were shipped as frozen whole blood, as isolated PBMCs, or as DNA extracted from either sample type. The CDR3 has 15 amino acids, counting the end cysteine and phenylalanine. Solely the CDR3 DNA is kept, with 45 bases framed from the first base. Per the germline V gene, SGHAT is the CDR1 and FQNNGV is the CDR2. Trimmed from V: 1 base; trimmed from J: 4 bases; junction bases lacking a gene match: 6. TCRbeta CDR3 regions were amplified from genomic DNA by means of the immunoSEQ Assay, a bias-controlled multiplex PCR. Regarding the original processing steps: Within the assay, amplification of reference gene primers was used to estimate how many nucleated cells each sample contained. To quantify the absolute abundance of each unique TCRbeta CDR3 rearrangement, sequence reads were collapsed and filtered. For each sample, productive Simpson clonality was calculated by taking the square root of Simpson's diversity index across productive rearrangements. TCRdb provides this immuneACCESS table in a form limited to in-frame rearrangements. Some clones are lacking; in checked studies, under half of them reflect an unresolved V gene, and why the rest are absent is not known. V, J and clone size derive from that table, while D and trimming were established from the DNA sequence. The sample table records about 500,000 clones; around nine tenths of these occur just once. The ten largest clonotypes hold under 8.5% of the sample.

As regards this clone: Its cognate antigen has yet to be identified. It has no much larger one-base neighbor in the sample; base qualities were not kept.

This chain joins TRBV11-2 to TRBJ2-7, with TRBD1 matching 8 junction bases. This sequence was found in a woman in her forties or fifties with COVID-19, enrolled during active disease. The sample consisted of peripheral blood. The nucleotide sequence is TGTGCCAGCAGCTTAGTCGGACAGGGTTCATACGAGCAGTACTTC. Its translation is CASSLVGQGSYEQYF. Full variable domain (CDR3 extended with the reference TRBV11-2 and TRBJ2-7 proteins): EAGVAQSPRYKIIEKRQSVAFWCNPISGHATLYWYQQILGQGPKLLIQFQNNGVVDDSQLPKDRFSAERLKGVDSTLKIQPAKLEDSAVYLCASSLVGQGSYEQYFGPGTRLTVT.